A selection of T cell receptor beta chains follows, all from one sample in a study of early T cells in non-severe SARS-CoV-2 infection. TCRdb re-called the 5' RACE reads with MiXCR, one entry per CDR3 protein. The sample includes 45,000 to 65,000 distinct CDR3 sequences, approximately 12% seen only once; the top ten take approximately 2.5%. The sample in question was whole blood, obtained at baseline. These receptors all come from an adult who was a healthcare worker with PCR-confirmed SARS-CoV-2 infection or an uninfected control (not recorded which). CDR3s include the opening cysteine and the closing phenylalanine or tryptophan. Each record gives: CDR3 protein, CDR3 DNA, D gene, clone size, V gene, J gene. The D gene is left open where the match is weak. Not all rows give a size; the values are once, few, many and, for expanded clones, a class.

CDR3: CASSARDRESLKQYF
DNA: TGTGCCAGCAGCGCCCGGGACAGGGAATCGCTGAAGCAGTACTTC
D: TRBD1
size: -
V: TRBV7-8
J: TRBJ2-7

CDR3: CATSTRDRDTDTQYF
DNA: TGTGCCACCAGTACCCGGGACAGGGACACAGATACGCAGTATTTT
D: TRBD1
size: many
V: TRBV24-1
J: TRBJ2-3

CDR3: CASSLEGTPYNEQFF
DNA: TGTGCCAGCAGCTTAGAGGGGACTCCCTACAATGAGCAGTTCTTC
D: -
size: few
V: TRBV11-2
J: TRBJ2-1

CDR3: CASSPSRGKEQFF
DNA: TGTGCCAGCAGCCCCAGTAGGGGCAAAGAGCAGTTCTTC
D: -
size: -
V: TRBV7-6
J: TRBJ2-1

CDR3: CASSAGDTQYF
DNA: TGCGCCAGCAGTGCAGGAGATACGCAGTATTTT
D: -
size: few
V: TRBV10-2
J: TRBJ2-3

CDR3: CASSLGLSSTDTQYF
DNA: TGTGCCAGCAGCTTAGGGCTGTCTAGCACAGATACGCAGTATTTT
D: -
size: few
V: TRBV7-2
J: TRBJ2-3

CDR3: CASSRTGYDYGYTF
DNA: TGTGCCAGCAGCAGGACCGGTTACGACTATGGCTACACCTTC
D: -
size: few
V: TRBV12-3/TRBV12-4
J: TRBJ1-2

CDR3: CARKYDREKQTQYF
DNA: TGTGCCAGGAAATACGACAGGGAGAAGCAAACGCAGTATTTT
D: TRBD1
size: few
V: TRBV19
J: TRBJ2-3

CDR3: CSVGTSSYEQYF
DNA: TGCAGCGTAGGGACGAGCTCCTACGAGCAGTACTTC
D: -
size: many
V: TRBV29-1
J: TRBJ2-7

CDR3: CASSLPGLSWASGNTIYF
DNA: TGTGCCAGCAGTCTACCAGGGCTTTCCTGGGCTTCTGGAAACACCATATATTTT
D: -
size: -
V: TRBV14
J: TRBJ1-3